These 27 T cell receptor beta chains share one sample of origin, sequenced in a study of cytomegalovirus exposure and HLA in healthy donors (dated by TCRdb to 2016 to 2017). Library preparation was by the immunoSEQ multiplex PCR assay. For the multiplex PCR, a mixture combining 60 forward primers for TCR Vbeta segments and 13 reverse primers for TCR Jbeta segments was used. TCRdb limited this immuneACCESS table to in-frame rearrangements with V and J called. A share of clones is missing; checked studies link under half to unresolved V genes, and the rest is unexplained. The table for this sample lists 160,000 or so clones; more than 65% of them were counted only once. The top ten constitute approximately 4.6% of the sample. The specimen was PBMCs. The receptors come from a man aged 18 to 35 in good health and CMV-seropositive.

CDR3 region: CASTGTATSTDTQYF. As DNA, the CDR3 is TGTGCCAGCACGGGGACAGCTACAAGCACAGATACGCAGTATTTT. The rearrangement joins TRBV2 to TRBJ2-3; TRBD1 matches at 7 bases. V shed 7 bases, J shed 0 bases, and the junction held 7 bases outside the gene matches. CDR1 and CDR2 (germline): SNHLY, FYNNEI. The CDR3 contains 15 residues.

The chain is built from TRBV27 and TRBJ2-7, with TRBD1 matching over 8 bases. Germline lookup yields CDR1 MNHEY and CDR2 SMNVEV (reference sequence). V trimming: 4 bases; J trimming: 3 bases; junction bases outside the gene matches: 5. The CDR3 is made up of 14 amino acids. CDR3 residues: CASSWGDRHYEQYV. For the CDR3, the DNA is TGTGCCAGCAGTTGGGGGGACAGGCACTACGAGCAGTACGTC.

This clone showed up just once. The chain uses TRBV5-1 and TRBJ2-2, with D maybe TRBD1 (7 bases). The CDR3 is 14 residues long. CDR1 is SGHRS and CDR2 is YFSETQ in the germline V gene. V dropped 4 bases and J dropped 5 bases, with 12 bases sitting between them. The CDR3 nucleotides read TGCGCCAGCAGCCGGGAGACAGGGACCGGGGAGCTGTTTTTT. This codes for CASSRETGTGELFF.

V is TRBV29-1 and J is TRBJ1-2, with 8 positions matching TRBD1. Germline CDR1 is SQVTM and CDR2 is ANQGSEA. This CDR3 spans 11 amino acids. Losses at the gene ends were 5 bases for V and 7 bases for J; bases not matched to a gene: 3. This chain's CDR3 is CSVQGATGYTF. DNA for the CDR3: TGCAGCGTTCAGGGGGCAACTGGCTACACCTTC.

This chain links TRBV6-5 with TRBJ1-2; 11 bases line up with TRBD1. Losses at the gene ends were 2 bases for V and 7 bases for J; bases not matched to a gene: 3. The germline CDR1 and CDR2 sequences are MNHEY and SVGAGI. This CDR3 contains 14 residues. The CDR3 DNA reads TGTGCCAGCAGTTACGGGACAGGGGGAGGTGGCTACACCTTC. Amino acid sequence: CASSYGTGGGGYTF.

The chain joins TRBV5-1 to TRBJ2-7; the D gene is possibly TRBD1 (6 bases). Germline CDR1 and CDR2: SGHRS and YFSETQ. Trimming took off 6 bases at V and 0 bases at J, with 19 bases between the two ends. This CDR3 is 16 amino acids long. CDR3 protein: CASILTGADSSYEQYV. In nucleotides, the CDR3 is TGCGCCAGCATTTTGACCGGGGCGGACAGCTCCTACGAGCAGTACGTC.

The gene calls are TRBV5-6 and TRBJ1-3; 7 nucleotides line up with TRBD1. Germline values: CDR1 SGHDT, CDR2 YYEEEE. There are 15 residues in the CDR3. V trimming: 2 bases; J trimming: 4 bases; junction bases outside the gene matches: 6. The CDR3 loop is CASSFRQGAGNTIYF. Here the CDR3 DNA reads TGTGCCAGCAGCTTCAGACAGGGTGCCGGAAACACCATATATTTT.

The genes are TRBV7-2 and TRBJ1-5; possible D gene TRBD1, 5 bases. Per germline, CDR1 SGHTA and CDR2 FQGNSA. Between the trimmed V and J ends, which lost 1 base and 7 bases, there was a span of 8 bases. The CDR3 length is 13 residues. The chain's CDR3 is CASSLVRGQPQHF. CDR3 bases: TGTGCCAGCAGCTTAGTTAGGGGACAGCCCCAGCATTTT.

V usage is TRBV6-6 and J usage is TRBJ2-2, with D possibly TRBD1 on 7 matching bases. The V end lost 7 bases, the J end lost 6 bases, and 15 bases lay between the germline ends. The CDR3 has 14 amino acids. From germline, CDR1 is MNHNY and CDR2 SVGAGI (reference sequence). For the CDR3, the DNA is TGTGCCAGCATAAGGGGCAGGGGGGCCGGGGAGCTGTTTTTT. Translating it yields CASIRGRGAGELFF.

This chain uses TRBV11-2 with TRBJ2-5, with 9 bases matching TRBD2. Germline V gene sequence: CDR1 SGHAT, CDR2 FQNNGV. The V and J ends lost 5 bases and 5 bases, in that order; junction bases with no gene match: 6. This CDR3 contains 14 residues. Written as DNA, the CDR3 is TGTGCCAGCAGCCCGTTGCGGGAGGGGGAGACCCAGTACTTC. Protein sequence: CASSPLREGETQYF.

V and J are TRBV4-2 and TRBJ1-2; the D gene is possibly TRBD1 (5 bases). Germline CDR1 reads LGHNA; CDR2 reads YNFKEQ. The length of the CDR3 is 17 residues. V lost 0 bases to trimming and J lost 3 bases, with 17 bases between them. The CDR3 spells CASSQDLRGTLDYGYTF. Written as DNA, the CDR3 is TGTGCCAGCAGCCAAGATCTAAGGGGCACGCTAGACTATGGCTACACCTTC.

This chain links TRBV5-1 with TRBJ2-5; 14 nucleotides agree with TRBD2. This CDR3 spans 16 amino acids. J lost 5 bases, V lost 3 bases, and 6 bases had no gene match. The germline gives CDR1 SGHRS, CDR2 YFSETQ. This CDR3 is CASSWGLAGETETQYF. The DNA of the CDR3 is TGCGCCAGCAGCTGGGGACTAGCGGGAGAGACGGAGACCCAGTACTTC. Full variable domain (missing parts from reference TRBV5-1 and TRBJ2-5): KAGVTQTPRYLIKTRGQQVTLSCSPISGHRSVSWYQQTPGQGLQFLFEYFSETQRNKGNFPGRFSGRQFSNSRSEMNVSTLELGDSALYLCASSWGLAGETETQYFGPGTRLLVL.

The J gene is TRBJ2-1, the V gene TRBV30; a possible D gene is TRBD2 (5 bases). Trimming removed 3 bases at V and 8 bases at J, with 14 bases between. Germline assignment: CDR1 GTSNPN and CDR2 SVGIG (reference sequence). The CDR3 is 13 residues long. CDR3 protein: CAWRNFPGDEQFF. CDR3 coding DNA: TGTGCCTGGAGAAACTTCCCCGGGGATGAGCAGTTCTTC.

The table lists this clone with a few counts. The chain employs TRBV9 and TRBJ1-1; TRBD1 is a possible D gene (6 bases). The CDR3 loop spans 14 amino acids. Looked up from germline, CDR1 is SGDLS and CDR2 is YYNGEE. V lost 5 bases to trimming and J lost 5 bases, with 16 bases between them. CDR3 sequence (DNA): TGTGCCAGCAGACCAGGGGAAAGGGGAACTGAAGCTTTCTTT. This codes for CASRPGERGTEAFF.

This sequence joins TRBV7-9 and TRBJ1-4; the match to TRBD1 covers 7 bases. The CDR3 consists of 13 residues. Looked up from germline, CDR1 is SEHNR and CDR2 is FQNEAQ (reference sequence). V lost 11 bases to trimming and J lost 0 bases; unmatched junction nucleotides: 3. DNA for the CDR3: TGTGCCGGAACAGGGGCAACTAATGAAAAACTGTTTTTT. It codes for CAGTGATNEKLFF.

J is TRBJ2-1 and V is TRBV7-8; D unclear. In germline, CDR1 is SGHVS, CDR2 FQNEAQ. Trimming shortened V by 1 base and J by 0 bases, and 10 bases separated the two germline ends. The CDR3 is made up of 16 amino acids. For the CDR3, the DNA is TGTGCCAGCAGCTTAGTAAGCTCCCCCTCCTACAATGAGCAGTTCTTC. The encoded protein is CASSLVSSPSYNEQFF. Filled out from reference TRBV7-8 and TRBJ2-1, the complete variable domain reads GAGVSQSPRYKVAKRGQDVALRCDPISGHVSLFWYQQALGQGPEFLTYFQNEAQLDKSGLPSDRFFAERPEGSVSTLKIQRTQQEDSAVYLCASSLVSSPSYNEQFFGPGTRLTVL.

This sequence joins TRBV10-3 and TRBJ1-2; the D gene is possibly TRBD1 (5 bases). V was pared by 3 bases and J by 4 bases, with 9 bases between. CDR3 length: 13 amino acids. Germline assignment: CDR1 ENHRY and CDR2 SYGVKD. The CDR3 bases are TGTGCCATCAGTGACAGGGCTGGCTATGGCTACACCTTC. Translation: CAISDRAGYGYTF.

The V call is TRBV6-5, the J call TRBJ1-1, with D unresolved. The CDR3 is 15 residues long. Trimming removed 0 bases from V and 0 bases from J, with 8 bases in between. Germline V gives CDR1 MNHEY, CDR2 SVGAGI. This chain's CDR3 is CASSYSAEMNTEAFF. The CDR3 DNA is TGTGCCAGCAGTTACTCGGCGGAAATGAACACTGAAGCTTTCTTT.

The chain couples TRBV2 to TRBJ2-7, with TRBD2 matching over 10 bases. The CDR3 spans 16 residues. Germline V gene lookup returns CDR1 SNHLY and CDR2 FYNNEI. The trim removed 2 bases at V and 2 bases at J, leaving 6 bases unmatched. The CDR3 sequence is CASSESLGLAPYEQYV. The CDR3 DNA follows: TGTGCCAGCAGTGAATCTCTGGGACTAGCGCCCTACGAGCAGTACGTC.

V is TRBV2 and J is TRBJ2-2, with 7 bases fitting TRBD1. Germline V gene sequence: CDR1 SNHLY, CDR2 FYNNEI. There are 15 residues in the CDR3. J gave up 0 bases and V 7 bases, and 5 bases lay outside the gene matches. CDR3: CASKDRPPNTGELFF. The CDR3 DNA reads as TGTGCCAGCAAGGACAGGCCCCCGAACACCGGGGAGCTGTTTTTT.

The rearrangement uses TRBV19 and TRBJ1-1; 9 nucleotides agree with TRBD1. This CDR3 comprises 14 residues. CDR1 and CDR2 from the germline V gene are LNHDA and SQIVND (reference sequence). V shed 5 bases, J shed 3 bases, and the junction held 4 bases outside the gene matches. This chain's CDR3 is CASSDRGVYTEAFF. CDR3 coding DNA: TGTGCCAGTAGTGACAGGGGGGTATACACTGAAGCTTTCTTT.

The chain employs TRBV11-1 and TRBJ1-1; 7 bases agree with TRBD1. Germline values: CDR1 SGHAT, CDR2 FQDESV (reference sequence). The CDR3 runs 12 residues. Unmatched junction bases numbered 3, after V lost 3 bases and J lost 8 bases. Written as DNA, the CDR3 is TGTGCCAGCAGCTTCCAGGACAGGGAAGCTTTCTTT. It yields the protein CASSFQDREAFF.

The rearrangement links TRBV2 to TRBJ2-2; no reliable D call. CDR3 length: 16 residues. Germline V CDR1 and CDR2: SNHLY, FYNNEI. V shed 0 bases and J shed 5 bases, with 13 bases lying between them. In nucleotides, the CDR3 is TGTGCCAGCAGTGAAGCGACGGGTCTCTCTACCGGGGAGCTGTTTTTT. This encodes CASSEATGLSTGELFF.

The count of this clone is one. The chain links TRBV6-1 to TRBJ2-3; TRBD1 matches at 7 bases. The CDR3 contains 14 residues. V was pared by 3 bases and J by 4 bases, with 4 bases of the junction left unmatched. The germline V gene has CDR1 MNHNS and CDR2 SASEGT. Here the CDR3 reads CASSDQGGSDTQYF. Here the CDR3 DNA reads TGTGCCAGCAGTGATCAAGGGGGCTCAGATACGCAGTATTTT.

V and J are TRBV30 and TRBJ1-4; TRBD1 agrees at 7 bases. Per the germline V gene, CDR1 is GTSNPN and CDR2 is SVGIG (reference sequence). The CDR3 runs to 16 residues. V gave up 5 bases and J gave up 1 base; unmatched junction bases: 10. CDR3 DNA sequence: TGTGCCTGGCACCCGTACAGGGGATTAACTAATGAAAAACTGTTTTTT. Protein product: CAWHPYRGLTNEKLFF.

The V call is TRBV9, the J call TRBJ2-5; 7 bases are shared with TRBD1. Trimming removed 4 bases from V and 2 bases from J; junction bases left unmatched: 5. This CDR3 contains 14 residues. CDR1 is SGDLS and CDR2 is YYNGEE in the germline V gene. The DNA of the CDR3 is TGTGCCAGCAGCATCGGGACAGCGCAAGAGACCCAGTACTTC. This translates into CASSIGTAQETQYF.

This clone was counted once. This chain connects TRBV19 to TRBJ1-2, with TRBD1 identical over 9 bases. Germline V gene data show CDR1 as LNHDA and CDR2 as SQIVND (reference sequence). This CDR3 is 17 amino acids long. Trimming removed 3 bases from V and 3 bases from J; junction bases left unmatched: 11. CDR3 sequence (DNA): TGTGCCAGTAGTATCTTCCACCGGACAGGGGAGGACTATGGCTACACCTTC. It is translated as CASSIFHRTGEDYGYTF.